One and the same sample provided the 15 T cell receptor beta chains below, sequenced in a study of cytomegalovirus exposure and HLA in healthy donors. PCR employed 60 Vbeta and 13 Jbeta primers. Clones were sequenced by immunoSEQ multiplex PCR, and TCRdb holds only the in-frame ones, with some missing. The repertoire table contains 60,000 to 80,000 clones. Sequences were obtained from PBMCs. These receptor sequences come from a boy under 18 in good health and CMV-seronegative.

CDR3 nucleotide sequence: TGTGCCAGCAGCCAAGGGACAGGGGGCTCCTACGAGCAGTACTTC. Translated: CASSQGTGGSYEQYF. The chain has TRBV4-2 and TRBJ2-7; the match to TRBD1 covers 10 bases. J was trimmed by 0 bases and V by 1 base; bases with no gene match: 0. There are 15 residues in the CDR3. The germline gives CDR1 LGHNA, CDR2 YNFKEQ.

The DNA for the CDR3 is TGTGCCAGCAGCCTGCCTAGCCAGTCTAACTATGGCTACACCTTC. It yields the protein CASSLPSQSNYGYTF. The genes are TRBV5-4 and TRBJ1-2; D is unclear. The V end was cut by 4 bases, the J end by 0 bases, with 13 bases between. In germline, CDR1 is SGHNT, CDR2 YYREEE (reference sequence). CDR3 length: 15 amino acids.

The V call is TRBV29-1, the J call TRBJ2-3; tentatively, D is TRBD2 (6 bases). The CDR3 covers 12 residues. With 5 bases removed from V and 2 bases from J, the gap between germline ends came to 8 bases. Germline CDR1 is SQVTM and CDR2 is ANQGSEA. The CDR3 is CSVRDFTDTQYF. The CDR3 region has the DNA TGCAGCGTTCGGGACTTCACAGATACGCAGTATTTT.

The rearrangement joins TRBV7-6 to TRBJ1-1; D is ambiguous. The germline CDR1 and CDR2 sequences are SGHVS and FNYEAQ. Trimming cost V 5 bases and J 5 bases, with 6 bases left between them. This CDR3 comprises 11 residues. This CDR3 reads CASSVGTEAFF. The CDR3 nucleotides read TGTGCCAGCAGCGTCGGGACTGAAGCTTTCTTT.

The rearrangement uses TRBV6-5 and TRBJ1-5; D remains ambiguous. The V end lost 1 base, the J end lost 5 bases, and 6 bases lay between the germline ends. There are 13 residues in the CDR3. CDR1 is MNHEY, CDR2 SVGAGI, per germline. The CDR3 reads CASSYFPDQPQHF. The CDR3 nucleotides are TGTGCCAGCAGTTACTTTCCCGATCAGCCCCAGCATTTT.

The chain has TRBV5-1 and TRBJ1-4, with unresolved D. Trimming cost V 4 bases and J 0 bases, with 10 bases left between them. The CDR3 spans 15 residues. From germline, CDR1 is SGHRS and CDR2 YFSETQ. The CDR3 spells CASSNGNPTNEKLFF. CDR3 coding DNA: TGCGCCAGCAGCAACGGGAACCCAACTAATGAAAAACTGTTTTTT.

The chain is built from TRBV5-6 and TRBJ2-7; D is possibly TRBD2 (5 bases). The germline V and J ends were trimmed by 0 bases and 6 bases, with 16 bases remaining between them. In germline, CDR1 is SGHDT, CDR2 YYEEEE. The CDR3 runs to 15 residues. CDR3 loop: CASSLVLASSIEQYF. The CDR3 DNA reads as TGTGCCAGCAGCTTGGTTTTAGCGTCCTCGATCGAGCAGTACTTC.

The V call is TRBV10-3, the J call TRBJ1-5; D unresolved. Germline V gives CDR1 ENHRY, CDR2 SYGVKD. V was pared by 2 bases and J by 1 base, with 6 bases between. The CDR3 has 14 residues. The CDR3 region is CAISEHESNQPQHF. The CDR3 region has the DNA TGTGCCATCAGTGAGCATGAGAGCAATCAGCCCCAGCATTTT.

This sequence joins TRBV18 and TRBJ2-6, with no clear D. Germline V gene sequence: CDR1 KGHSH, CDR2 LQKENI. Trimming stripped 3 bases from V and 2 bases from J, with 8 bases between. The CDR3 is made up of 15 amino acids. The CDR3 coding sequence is TGTGCCAGCTCACCCGGTGCGACTGGGGCCAACGTCCTGACTTTC. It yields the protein CASSPGATGANVLTF.

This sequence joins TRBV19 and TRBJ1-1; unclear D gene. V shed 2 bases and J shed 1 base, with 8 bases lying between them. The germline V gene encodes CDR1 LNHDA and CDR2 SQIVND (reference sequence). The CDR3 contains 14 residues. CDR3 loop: CASSIRHPNTEAFF. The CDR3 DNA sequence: TGTGCCAGTAGTATAAGACACCCGAACACTGAAGCTTTCTTT. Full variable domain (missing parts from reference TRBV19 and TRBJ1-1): DGGITQSPKYLFRKEGQNVTLSCEQNLNHDAMYWYRQDPGQGLRLIYYSQIVNDFQKGDIAEGYSVSREKKESFPLTVTSAQKNPTAFYLCASSIRHPNTEAFFGQGTRLTVV.

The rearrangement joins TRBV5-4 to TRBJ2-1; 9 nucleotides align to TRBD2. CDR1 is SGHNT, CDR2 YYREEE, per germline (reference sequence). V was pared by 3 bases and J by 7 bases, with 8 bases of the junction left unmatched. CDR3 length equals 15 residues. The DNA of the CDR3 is TGTGCCAGCAGCTCGCGGGGGGGCCTAGAAAATGAGCAGTTCTTC. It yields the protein CASSSRGGLENEQFF.

The CDR3 is CSVSGNTDTQYF. The DNA of the CDR3 is TGCAGCGTTTCGGGGAACACAGATACGCAGTATTTT. The chain has TRBV29-1 and TRBJ2-3, with D perhaps TRBD2 (5 bases). CDR1 and CDR2 from the germline V gene are SQVTM and ANQGSEA. CDR3 length: 12 amino acids. Trimming left V 5 bases short and J 2 bases short, with 8 bases between.

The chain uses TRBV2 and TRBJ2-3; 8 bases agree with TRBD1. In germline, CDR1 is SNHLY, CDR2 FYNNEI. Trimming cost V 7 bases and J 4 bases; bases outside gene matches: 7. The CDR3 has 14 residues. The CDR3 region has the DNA TGTGCCAGCAATGGAGACAGGGGTCCAGATACGCAGTATTTT. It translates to CASNGDRGPDTQYF.

The CDR3 DNA reads TGTGCCAGCAGCACGTCCGGGACTGACTACAATGAGCAGTTCTTC. Translating it yields CASSTSGTDYNEQFF. The V gene is TRBV7-9, the J gene TRBJ2-1; a possible D gene is TRBD2 (6 bases). The CDR3 length is 15 residues. The ends were cut back, 5 bases at V and 3 bases at J, with 14 bases in the middle. Germline V gene lookup returns CDR1 SEHNR and CDR2 FQNEAQ (reference sequence).

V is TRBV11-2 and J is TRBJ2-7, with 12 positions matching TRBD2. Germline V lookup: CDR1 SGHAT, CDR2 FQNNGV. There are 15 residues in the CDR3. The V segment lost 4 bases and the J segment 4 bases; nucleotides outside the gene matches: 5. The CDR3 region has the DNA TGTGCCAGCAGCTCCGAGGGGACTAGCGGGTACGAGCAGTACTTC. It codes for CASSSEGTSGYEQYF. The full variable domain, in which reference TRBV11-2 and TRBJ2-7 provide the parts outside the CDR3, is EAGVAQSPRYKIIEKRQSVAFWCNPISGHATLYWYQQILGQGPKLLIQFQNNGVVDDSQLPKDRFSAERLKGVDSTLKIQPAKLEDSAVYLCASSSEGTSGYEQYFGPGTRLTVT.